Reported below is one TCR beta chain. What it recognizes is unknown. V shed 1 base and J shed 3 bases, with 15 bases lying between them. The CDR3 consists of 16 residues. Germline CDR1 reads SGHTA; CDR2 reads FQGNSA. PCR primers comprised 60 Vbeta and 13 Jbeta primers. Sequenced by immunoSEQ multiplex PCR; TCRdb stores in-frame clones only, minus some. In the table there are about 180,000 clones, roughly 80% of which are singletons. The data belong to a study of cytomegalovirus exposure and HLA in healthy donors. Overall study: Earlier sequencing of 150 million to 200 million T cells yielded around 100 million unique TCR beta sequences. From HLA-typed donors, an early data release held tens of millions of unique TCRs. The study's findings and limits: When analyzed later, a missense DCLRE1C variant was found to be linked to TCR beta V- and J-gene trimming. Later examination showed HLA-associated TCR beta chains had greater clonal expansion than equally common others.

The V gene is TRBV7-2, the J gene TRBJ1-2; D is undetermined. This clonotype originated in a woman younger than 30 in good health and CMV-seropositive. The sequenced sample consisted of PBMCs. CDR3 amino acids: CASSLEFVRLHYGYTF. CDR3 nucleotides: TGTGCCAGCAGCTTAGAGTTTGTCAGACTTCACTATGGCTACACCTTC.